The 24 T cell receptor beta chains below all came from one sample that was sequenced in a study of neurological immune-mediated disorders (dated by TCRdb to about 2019). Library prep was done by 5' RACE. TCRdb shows the sequencer as Illumina HiSeq 2500. In TCRdb, the public reads were trimmed at Q25 with fastp and aligned with MiXCR, with productive beta chains retained. Each CDR3 protein appears once, grouped with its most common genes and DNA. This sample lists approximately 100,000 distinct CDR3 sequences; roughly 10% were detected once. The ten largest make up more than 2.5% of the sample. The sample's time point label, decoded: longitudinal time-point 3. The sample taken for sequencing was PBMCs. These receptors were collected from a female donor with HTLV-1-associated myelopathy (HAM/TSP).

There are many counts of this clonotype. J is TRBJ1-1 and V is TRBV9, with TRBD1 matching over 9 bases. Germline CDR1 and CDR2: SGDLS and YYNGEE. The CDR3 totals 15 residues. V shed 0 bases and J 0 bases; nucleotides not matched to a gene: 0. This CDR3 is CASSVGTGVNTEAFF. CDR3 nucleotide sequence: TGTGCCAGCAGCGTAGGGACAGGGGTGAACACTGAAGCTTTCTTT.

This clonotype has ten or more counts. This sequence joins TRBV12-3 or TRBV12-4 and TRBJ1-4; no clear D. Trimming shortened V by 6 bases and J by 15 bases, and 14 bases separated the two germline ends. This CDR3 is built from 11 residues. The DNA of the CDR3 is TGTGCCAGCAGACAGTCCTCAACGTTGTTTTTT. Its translation is CASRQSSTLFF.

This clonotype was detected ten times or more. The J gene is TRBJ2-1, the V gene TRBV28, with D tentatively TRBD2 (6 bases). The CDR3 has 15 residues. The V end was cut by 4 bases, the J end by 2 bases, with 12 bases between. Per the germline V gene, CDR1 is MDHEN and CDR2 is SYDVKM. CDR3 in DNA: TGTGCCAGCAGTTCACCCGGGACTGCCTACAATGAGCAGTTCTTC. It is translated as CASSSPGTAYNEQFF. Filled out from reference TRBV28 and TRBJ2-1, the complete variable domain reads DVKVTQSSRYLVKRTGEKVFLECVQDMDHENMFWYRQDPGLGLRLIYFSYDVKMKEKGDIPEGYSVSREKKERFSLILESASTNQTSMYLCASSSPGTAYNEQFFGPGTRLTVL.

This clonotype was counted many times. The CDR3 is CSAIGTGGQGEAFF. CDR3 coding DNA: TGCAGTGCTATCGGGACAGGGGGGCAGGGTGAAGCTTTCTTT. The rearrangement joins TRBV20-1 to TRBJ1-1, with 11 positions matching TRBD1. CDR3 size: 14 residues. V shed 4 bases, J shed 7 bases, and the junction held 8 bases outside the gene matches. The germline V gene has CDR1 DFQATT and CDR2 SNEGSKA (reference sequence).

Points on this clonotype: Relative to the germline gene, one junction end is altered; a read error may explain this. The chain carries TRBV5-1 and TRBJ1-2; 9 nucleotides align to TRBD1. This CDR3 has 15 residues. Germline CDR1 and CDR2: SGHRS and YFSETQ. The CDR3 coding sequence is TGCACCAGCAGCCCAAGGACAGGGGTGGATTATGGCTACACCTTC. This translates into CTSSPRTGVDYGYTF. Supplemented by reference TRBV5-1 and TRBJ1-2, the full variable domain reads KAGVTQTPRYLIKTRGQQVTLSCSPISGHRSVSWYQQTPGQGLQFLFEYFSETQRNKGNFPGRFSGRQFSNSRSEMNVSTLELGDSALYLCTSSPRTGVDYGYTFGSGTRLTVV.

In this sample, this clonotype turned up many times. The gene calls are TRBV5-1 and TRBJ2-1, with D tentatively TRBD1 (6 bases). CDR3 size: 14 residues. V lost 0 bases to trimming and J lost 9 bases, with 13 bases between them. Per the germline V gene, CDR1 is SGHRS and CDR2 is YFSETQ. This CDR3 reads CASSLEVQGPEQFF. The CDR3 DNA sequence: TGCGCCAGCAGCTTGGAGGTACAGGGACCTGAGCAGTTCTTC.

This clonotype was seen at least ten times. CDR3 nucleotide sequence: TGTGCCAGCACCTCCCTGGGGAGGGGGGGACCCGGGGAGCTGTTTTTT. Its protein product is CASTSLGRGGPGELFF. J is TRBJ2-2 and V is TRBV11-2; D is possibly TRBD2 (7 bases). V lost 7 bases and J lost 6, with 21 bases in between. Germline-derived CDR1 and CDR2 are SGHAT and FQNNGV. The CDR3 runs to 16 residues.

This clonotype has a count of ten or more. The V and J genes are TRBV7-2 and TRBJ2-1; 15 bases are shared with TRBD2. Germline values: CDR1 SGHTA, CDR2 FQGNSA. This CDR3 region has 15 residues. V shed 4 bases and J 7 bases; nucleotides not matched to a gene: 2. The chain's CDR3 is CASSSGTSGGNEQFF. DNA for the CDR3: TGTGCCAGCAGCTCTGGGACTAGCGGGGGGAATGAGCAGTTCTTC.

This clonotype was seen more than once but under ten times. The chain joins TRBV29-1 to TRBJ2-3, with 9 bases lining up with TRBD1. This CDR3 has 16 residues. Per germline, CDR1 SQVTM and CDR2 ANQGSEA. Trimming removed 4 bases from V and 4 bases from J; junction bases left unmatched: 12. Here the CDR3 reads CSVGGSGTGTADTQYF. The CDR3 nucleotides are TGCAGCGTTGGGGGGTCCGGGACAGGGACAGCAGATACGCAGTATTTT.

This sequence joins TRBV18 and TRBJ1-6; no reliable D call. V was cut by 5 bases and J by 7 bases, with 9 bases left in between. The CDR3 length is 13 residues. Germline CDR1 reads KGHSH; CDR2 reads LQKENI. The CDR3 DNA follows: TGTGCCAGCTCAGAGAACAACAATTCACCCCTCCACTTT. Residues: CASSENNNSPLHF.

This clonotype has ten or more counts. The chain links TRBV7-2 to TRBJ2-1; D is ambiguous. Trimming shortened V by 2 bases and J by 2 bases, and 13 bases separated the two germline ends. The V gene's germline CDR1 is SGHTA and CDR2 FQGNSA. The CDR3 totals 16 residues. CDR3 DNA: TGTGCCAGCAGCTTATTTAGCACAGTAACCTACAATGAGCAGTTCTTC. Translating it yields CASSLFSTVTYNEQFF. The full variable domain, in which reference TRBV7-2 and TRBJ2-1 provide the parts outside the CDR3, is GAGVSQSPSNKVTEKGKDVELRCDPISGHTALYWYRQSLGQGLEFLIYFQGNSAPDKSGLPSDRFSAERTGGSVSTLTIQRTQQEDSAVYLCASSLFSTVTYNEQFFGPGTRLTVL.

Ten or more counts support this clonotype. The J gene is TRBJ2-7, the V gene TRBV11-2; 10 bases are a match to TRBD1. Germline V gives CDR1 SGHAT, CDR2 FQNNGV. V trimming: 4 bases; J trimming: 7 bases; junction bases outside the gene matches: 7. The CDR3 loop spans 14 amino acids. CDR3 nucleotides: TGTGCCAGCAGCTCCGGGGGACAGGGGTCAGAGCAGTACTTC. Its translation is CASSSGGQGSEQYF.

At least ten counts were recorded for this clonotype. The chain combines TRBV5-1 with TRBJ2-2; 12 bases match TRBD1. The CDR3 extends over 17 amino acids. In germline, CDR1 is SGHRS, CDR2 YFSETQ. Trimming cost V 3 bases and J 4 bases; bases outside gene matches: 7. CDR3 loop: CASSSAGTGGFTGELFF. CDR3 sequence (DNA): TGCGCCAGCAGCTCGGCCGGGACAGGGGGCTTCACCGGGGAGCTGTTTTTT.

This clonotype was observed at least ten times. This chain connects TRBV5-6 to TRBJ2-1; 9 bases map to TRBD1. V dropped 0 bases and J dropped 5; count of bases not matched to a gene: 6. Germline assignment: CDR1 SGHDT and CDR2 YYEEEE. CDR3 size: 16 residues. The CDR3 loop is CASSLVRDRENNEQFF. The CDR3 nucleotides read TGTGCCAGCAGCTTGGTACGGGACAGGGAGAACAATGAGCAGTTCTTC.

Many counts were recorded for this clonotype. The chain combines TRBV3-1 with TRBJ2-7; D uncertain. V was clipped by 1 base and J by 3 bases, with 13 bases between them. This CDR3 region has 15 residues. Per germline, CDR1 LGHDT and CDR2 YNNKEL (reference sequence). In DNA, the CDR3 is TGTGCCAGCAGCCAAGTTGGGTTTAGAATCTACGAGCAGTACTTC. Translated, it gives CASSQVGFRIYEQYF.

Only one count was recorded for this clonotype. A much larger clone differs from this one at a single base, so this may be a read error. This chain uses TRBV7-9 with TRBJ2-5; D gene unclear. V gave up 5 bases and J gave up 9 bases, with 16 bases separating them. There are 13 residues in the CDR3. Germline CDR1 is SEHNR and CDR2 is FQNEAQ (reference sequence). The CDR3, as DNA: TGTGCCAGCAGCCATAATTATCTTGAGTCCCAGTACTTC. It is translated as CASSHNYLESQYF.

CDR3: CASSLGQGSYTF. In DNA, the CDR3 is TGTGCCAGCAGCTTAGGACAGGGAAGCTACACCTTC. V usage is TRBV5-6 and J usage is TRBJ1-2; 8 nucleotides agree with TRBD1. This CDR3 region has 12 residues. Germline V gene data show CDR1 as SGHDT and CDR2 as YYEEEE. The V gene end was trimmed by 2 bases and the J gene end by 9 bases; junction bases not matched to a gene: 3.

This clonotype came up many times. The chain links TRBV5-1 to TRBJ2-6; no reliable D call. The germline V and J ends were trimmed by 5 bases and 0 bases, with 12 bases remaining between them. CDR3 length equals 16 residues. The germline V gene encodes CDR1 SGHRS and CDR2 YFSETQ. The CDR3 sequence is CASRTTGSSGANVLTF. The CDR3 nucleotides read TGCGCCAGCAGAACGACTGGTTCCTCTGGGGCCAACGTCCTGACTTTC.

This clonotype was seen a handful of times. One junction end disagrees with the germline gene, perhaps due to a read error. The rearrangement joins TRBV5-1 to TRBJ2-3, with D possibly being TRBD2 (6 bases). CDR3 length equals 14 residues. The germline V gene encodes CDR1 SGHRS and CDR2 YFSETQ. The CDR3 DNA sequence: TGCGCCAGCAGCCCCGCGGCGGGAATGGATAAGCAGTATTTT. Its translation: CASSPAAGMDKQYF. The full variable domain, rest sourced from reference TRBV5-1 and TRBJ2-3, is KAGVTQTPRYLIKTRGQQVTLSCSPISGHRSVSWYQQTPGQGLQFLFEYFSETQRNKGNFPGRFSGRQFSNSRSEMNVSTLELGDSALYLCASSPAAGMDKQYFGPGTRLTVL.

The rearrangement links TRBV5-1 to TRBJ1-3; TRBD1 agrees at 7 bases. The CDR3 spans 15 residues. Germline V gene sequence: CDR1 SGHRS, CDR2 YFSETQ. The V and J ends lost 0 bases and 2 bases, in that order; junction bases with no gene match: 2. The CDR3 protein is CASSLEGQAGNTIYF. DNA of the CDR3: TGCGCCAGCAGCTTGGAAGGACAGGCTGGAAACACCATATATTTT.

This clonotype came up many times. CDR3 nucleotides: TGTGCCAGCAGCGTTACGGGACGGCCCTCCGATCCGCAGTATTTT. Protein: CASSVTGRPSDPQYF. The V and J genes are TRBV12-3 or TRBV12-4 and TRBJ2-3; D is perhaps TRBD1 or TRBD2 (5 bases each). V shed 6 bases and J shed 10 bases, with 23 bases lying between them. The CDR3 extends over 15 amino acids.

This clonotype was found many times. The DNA is omitted, as the CDR3 cannot be located on it reliably, and the CDR3 follows TCRdb's listing. V usage is TRBV7-2 and J usage is TRBJ1-1; no DNA check was done on the table's D call, TRBD1. The CDR3 length equals 17 residues, ends included. Germline loops: CDR1 SGHTA, CDR2 FQGNSA. CDR3 residues: CASSFGPGQGRGTEAFF.

This clonotype was observed at least ten times. This may be a read error, as it is one base from a much larger clone. The rearrangement links TRBV20-1 to TRBJ2-2, with 9 nucleotides matching TRBD1. This CDR3 is built from 16 residues. Germline CDR1 is DFQATT and CDR2 is SNEGSKA (reference sequence). The CDR3 loop reads CSTRVGTGYATGELFF. CDR3 bases: TGCAGTACTAGAGTGGGGACAGGGTACGCCACCGGGGAGCTGTTTTTT.

The DNA of the CDR3 is TGTGCCAGCAGTCCCTCGATAAACTATGGCTACACCTTC. It is translated as CASSPSINYGYTF. This chain uses TRBV28 with TRBJ1-2; no clear D. Germline V CDR1 and CDR2: MDHEN, SYDVKM. The V gene lost 5 bases and the J gene lost 2 bases, with 9 bases spanning the gap. CDR3 length equals 13 residues.